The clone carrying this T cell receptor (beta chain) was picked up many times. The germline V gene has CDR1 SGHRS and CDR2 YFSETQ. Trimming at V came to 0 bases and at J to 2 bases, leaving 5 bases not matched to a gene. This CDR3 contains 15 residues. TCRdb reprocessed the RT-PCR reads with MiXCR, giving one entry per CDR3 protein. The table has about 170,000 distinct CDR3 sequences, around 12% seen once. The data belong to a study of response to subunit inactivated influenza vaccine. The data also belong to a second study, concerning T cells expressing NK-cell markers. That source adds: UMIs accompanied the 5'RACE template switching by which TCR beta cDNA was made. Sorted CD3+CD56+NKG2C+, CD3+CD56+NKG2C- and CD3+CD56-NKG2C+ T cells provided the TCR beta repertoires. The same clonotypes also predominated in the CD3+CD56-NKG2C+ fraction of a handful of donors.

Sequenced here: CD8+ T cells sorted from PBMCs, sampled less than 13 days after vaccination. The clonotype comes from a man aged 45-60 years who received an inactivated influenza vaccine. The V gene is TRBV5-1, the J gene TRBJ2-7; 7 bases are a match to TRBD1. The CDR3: CASSLAGGQAYEQYF. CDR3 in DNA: TGCGCCAGCAGCTTGGCGGGTGGACAGGCCTACGAGCAGTACTTC.